The rows below give T cell receptor beta chains drawn from one sample of a study of blood T cell repertoires in COVID-19. This table comes from immunoSEQ multiplex PCR, and its TCRdb copy is limited to in-frame clones, with some not included. The sample yields a few hundred thousand clones, just over 85% seen once. Sequencing used peripheral blood. The receptor set was obtained from a woman in her twenties or thirties with active or convalescent COVID-19. Both conserved end residues are part of each CDR3. The order of the fields is CDR3 DNA, CDR3 protein, D gene, J gene, CDR3 length, clone size, V gene. D genes are given only for firm matches. Not every row has a clone size; where given, it reads once, few, many or a size class.

DNA: TGTGCCAGCAGCTACGGACAGGGATACACTGAAGCTTTCTTT; CDR3: CASSYGQGYTEAFF; D: TRBD1; J: TRBJ1-1; length: 14; size: NA; V: TRBV11-2
DNA: TGTGCCAGTAGTATCCGGGACACAACCGGGGAGCTGTTTTTT; CDR3: CASSIRDTTGELFF; D: NA; J: TRBJ2-2; length: 14; size: once; V: TRBV19
DNA: TGTGCCAGCAGTCCCGAGGGACTTGGCAATGAGCAGTTCTTC; CDR3: CASSPEGLGNEQFF; D: NA; J: TRBJ2-1; length: 14; size: NA; V: TRBV6-2/TRBV6-3
DNA: TGTGCCAGCAGCCGTCGACTAGCGGGGGCGGGCACAGATACGCAGTATTTT; CDR3: CASSRRLAGAGTDTQYF; D: TRBD2; J: TRBJ2-3; length: 17; size: NA; V: TRBV3-1/TRBV3-2
DNA: TGTGCCTGGACCCGACAGGGGACCTACGAGCAGTACTTC; CDR3: CAWTRQGTYEQYF; D: TRBD1; J: TRBJ2-7; length: 13; size: NA; V: TRBV30
DNA: TGTGCCAGCAGCCCGCGACTAGCGGGGGGTGGAGATACGCAGTATTTT; CDR3: CASSPRLAGGGDTQYF; D: TRBD2; J: TRBJ2-3; length: 16; size: NA; V: TRBV5-4
DNA: TGTGCCAGCAGCCCCCTAGGGACAGGGGGCTACGAGCAGTACTTC; CDR3: CASSPLGTGGYEQYF; D: TRBD1; J: TRBJ2-7; length: 15; size: NA; V: TRBV6-6
DNA: TGTGCCAGTAGTCTGGGACTAGCGGGGGGGCACACCGGGGAGCTGTTTTTT; CDR3: CASSLGLAGGHTGELFF; D: TRBD2; J: TRBJ2-2; length: 17; size: NA; V: TRBV19
DNA: TGTGCCAGCATGGGGGGGGGATCGAACACTGAAGCTTTCTTT; CDR3: CASMGGGSNTEAFF; D: NA; J: TRBJ1-1; length: 14; size: NA; V: TRBV28
DNA: TGTGCCAGCAGTGCTGTCCCGGGACAGGGGTCGGACACTGAAGCTTTCTTT; CDR3: CASSAVPGQGSDTEAFF; D: TRBD1; J: TRBJ1-1; length: 17; size: NA; V: TRBV2
DNA: TGTGCCAGCACAAAGGGAGTCGGGGCCTACAATGAGCAGTTCTTC; CDR3: CASTKGVGAYNEQFF; D: NA; J: TRBJ2-1; length: 15; size: NA; V: TRBV6-5
DNA: TGCGCCAGCAGCCAAGAGATTCAGGGGAACAATTCACCCCTCCACTTT; CDR3: CASSQEIQGNNSPLHF; D: NA; J: TRBJ1-6; length: 16; size: NA; V: TRBV4-3
DNA: TGTGCTAGCAGCCCGGCCGGGACAGGGAAAGAGACCCAGTACTTC; CDR3: CASSPAGTGKETQYF; D: TRBD1; J: TRBJ2-5; length: 15; size: NA; V: TRBV7-7
DNA: TGTGCCAGCAGTTACCCGGGACAAGAGACCCAGTACTTC; CDR3: CASSYPGQETQYF; D: NA; J: TRBJ2-5; length: 13; size: NA; V: TRBV6-5
DNA: TGTGCCAGCAGCCGGGGACAGGGGACCGGGGAGCTGTTTTTT; CDR3: CASSRGQGTGELFF; D: TRBD1; J: TRBJ2-2; length: 14; size: once; V: TRBV3-1/TRBV3-2
DNA: TGTGCCAGCAGTTTTGGGACTAGCCCAGATACGCAGTATTTT; CDR3: CASSFGTSPDTQYF; D: TRBD2; J: TRBJ2-3; length: 14; size: NA; V: TRBV5-5
DNA: TGTGCCAGCAGTTTGGCGGGAATTACTAGCACAGATACGCAGTATTTT; CDR3: CASSLAGITSTDTQYF; D: NA; J: TRBJ2-3; length: 16; size: NA; V: TRBV6-5
DNA: TGCGCCAGCAGTGATACGGGGTCCACAGATACGCAGTATTTT; CDR3: CASSDTGSTDTQYF; D: NA; J: TRBJ2-3; length: 14; size: NA; V: TRBV10-1
DNA: TGTGCCAGCAGCGTAGACAGGGACACTGAAGCTTTCTTT; CDR3: CASSVDRDTEAFF; D: NA; J: TRBJ1-1; length: 13; size: NA; V: TRBV9
DNA: TGTGCCAGCAGCTCGATCTTACAGGGGCTTCGGAACACTGAAGCTTTCTTT; CDR3: CASSSILQGLRNTEAFF; D: TRBD1; J: TRBJ1-1; length: 17; size: once; V: TRBV11-2
DNA: TGTGCCAGCAGCCAAAGGGGGGGGCCCTATGGCTACACCTTC; CDR3: CASSQRGGPYGYTF; D: NA; J: TRBJ1-2; length: 14; size: NA; V: TRBV7-2
DNA: TGTGCCAGCAGCTTAGCCATTGAGGCCGAAAAACTGTTTTTT; CDR3: CASSLAIEAEKLFF; D: NA; J: TRBJ1-4; length: 14; size: NA; V: TRBV7-2
DNA: TGTGCCAGCAGTTTCAGACTAGCGGGGAAACACAATGAGCAGTTCTTC; CDR3: CASSFRLAGKHNEQFF; D: TRBD2; J: TRBJ2-1; length: 16; size: many; V: TRBV27
DNA: TGTGCCAGCAGTTACTTCAGTAGCGGCACCGGGGAGCTGTTTTTT; CDR3: CASSYFSSGTGELFF; D: NA; J: TRBJ2-2; length: 15; size: NA; V: TRBV6-2/TRBV6-3
DNA: TGTGCCAGCAGCTTGAGTTCAGGGGGCTATGGCTACACCTTC; CDR3: CASSLSSGGYGYTF; D: TRBD1; J: TRBJ1-2; length: 14; size: NA; V: TRBV7-2
DNA: TGTGCCAGCAGTTCCGGACAGGGACAAGAGACCCAGTACTTC; CDR3: CASSSGQGQETQYF; D: TRBD1; J: TRBJ2-5; length: 14; size: once; V: TRBV6-2/TRBV6-3
DNA: TGTGCCAGCAGCGTAGCAGGGGCTGCAGATACGCAGTATTTT; CDR3: CASSVAGAADTQYF; D: NA; J: TRBJ2-3; length: 14; size: once; V: TRBV9
DNA: TGTGCCAGCAGTGAGCGGGGAGGAGGAAACACCATATATTTT; CDR3: CASSERGGGNTIYF; D: NA; J: TRBJ1-3; length: 14; size: NA; V: TRBV6-1
DNA: TGTGCCAGCAGCTTAAGACGCGGCGGGGAGCTGTTTTTT; CDR3: CASSLRRGGELFF; D: NA; J: TRBJ2-2; length: 13; size: few; V: TRBV7-2
DNA: TGTGCCAGCGGGGGACAGGGGCTTGGGGAAAAACTGTTTTTT; CDR3: CASGGQGLGEKLFF; D: TRBD1; J: TRBJ1-4; length: 14; size: NA; V: TRBV28
DNA: TGTGCCAGCAGCCGTAGCGGGGGGTTGTACAATGAGCAGTTCTTC; CDR3: CASSRSGGLYNEQFF; D: TRBD2; J: TRBJ2-1; length: 15; size: NA; V: TRBV7-8
DNA: TGTGCCAGCACCCCGAGATTAACAGGGGAGGCTACGCAGTATTTT; CDR3: CASTPRLTGEATQYF; D: NA; J: TRBJ2-3; length: 15; size: NA; V: TRBV7-8
DNA: TGTGCCAGCTCACAGAGCCGCCGGGGGACCTACGAGCAGTACTTC; CDR3: CASSQSRRGTYEQYF; D: NA; J: TRBJ2-7; length: 15; size: NA; V: TRBV18
DNA: TGTGCCAGTAGTGACCAGGGGGCGCTTGGCTACACCTTC; CDR3: CASSDQGALGYTF; D: TRBD1; J: TRBJ1-2; length: 13; size: NA; V: TRBV19
DNA: TGCGCCAGCAGCTCAAGGACAGGGGATCTTTCACCCCTCCACTTT; CDR3: CASSSRTGDLSPLHF; D: TRBD1; J: TRBJ1-6; length: 15; size: NA; V: TRBV5-1
DNA: TGTGCCAGTAGTATAGGAAGGGACACTTATAATCAGCCCCAGCATTTT; CDR3: CASSIGRDTYNQPQHF; D: NA; J: TRBJ1-5; length: 16; size: NA; V: TRBV19
DNA: TGTGCCAGCAGTTACGGACCCAGGGGGATAGGGGAAAAACTGTTTTTT; CDR3: CASSYGPRGIGEKLFF; D: TRBD1; J: TRBJ1-4; length: 16; size: NA; V: TRBV6-5
DNA: TGCAGTGCTAGTTCAGGGAACACTGAAGCTTTCTTT; CDR3: CSASSGNTEAFF; D: NA; J: TRBJ1-1; length: 12; size: NA; V: TRBV20-1
DNA: TGTGCCAGCATTAAGACTGATAGCCCTGAAGCTTTCTTT; CDR3: CASIKTDSPEAFF; D: NA; J: TRBJ1-1; length: 13; size: NA; V: TRBV6-6
DNA: TGTGCCACCAGCTGGACCGGGACAGGGCAGGAGACCCAGTACTTC; CDR3: CATSWTGTGQETQYF; D: TRBD1; J: TRBJ2-5; length: 15; size: NA; V: TRBV15
DNA: TGTGCCAGCAGTTTGTACAGGGGGCGTCGAGCTGAAGCTTTCTTT; CDR3: CASSLYRGRRAEAFF; D: TRBD1; J: TRBJ1-1; length: 15; size: few; V: TRBV28
DNA: TGCGCCAGCAGCCCGGGGACAGCTTACGAGCAGTACTTC; CDR3: CASSPGTAYEQYF; D: TRBD1; J: TRBJ2-7; length: 13; size: NA; V: TRBV5-1
DNA: TGTGCCAGCAGCTTAGGGCGGGGGCCCTACAATGAGCAGTTCTTC; CDR3: CASSLGRGPYNEQFF; D: NA; J: TRBJ2-1; length: 15; size: NA; V: TRBV7-8
DNA: TGTGCCAGCGGACTAGCGGGGAGGTTAGATACGCAGTATTTT; CDR3: CASGLAGRLDTQYF; D: TRBD2; J: TRBJ2-3; length: 14; size: NA; V: TRBV27
DNA: TGCGCCAGCAGCTGGAGCGGCGCCGGGACTGAAGCTTTCTTT; CDR3: CASSWSGAGTEAFF; D: NA; J: TRBJ1-1; length: 14; size: NA; V: TRBV5-1
DNA: TGCGCCAGCAGCCCCAGCGTTCTAGGCACTGAAGCTTTCTTT; CDR3: CASSPSVLGTEAFF; D: NA; J: TRBJ1-1; length: 14; size: NA; V: TRBV5-1
DNA: TGTGCCAGCAGTGACCCACGACCGGGACAGGGCGACACTGAAGCTTTCTTT; CDR3: CASSDPRPGQGDTEAFF; D: TRBD1; J: TRBJ1-1; length: 17; size: NA; V: TRBV6-2/TRBV6-3
DNA: TGCGCCAGCAGCACAGGGACAGGGCAAGAGACCCAGTACTTC; CDR3: CASSTGTGQETQYF; D: TRBD1; J: TRBJ2-5; length: 14; size: NA; V: TRBV4-3
DNA: TGCGCCAGCAGCTCCGGACAGGGGGCCTTGAATGAGCAGTTCTTC; CDR3: CASSSGQGALNEQFF; D: TRBD1; J: TRBJ2-1; length: 15; size: NA; V: TRBV5-1
DNA: TGTGCCAGCAGCCCGTCCCGACGAGGACAGGGAGGGGGGTTGAGCACTGAAGCTTTCTTT; CDR3: CASSPSRRGQGGGLSTEAFF; D: TRBD1; J: TRBJ1-1; length: 20; size: NA; V: TRBV6-2/TRBV6-3
DNA: TGTGCCAGCAGTAGACAAGTGGGGGGGTCACAAGAGACCCAGTACTTC; CDR3: CASSRQVGGSQETQYF; D: TRBD2; J: TRBJ2-5; length: 16; size: NA; V: TRBV28